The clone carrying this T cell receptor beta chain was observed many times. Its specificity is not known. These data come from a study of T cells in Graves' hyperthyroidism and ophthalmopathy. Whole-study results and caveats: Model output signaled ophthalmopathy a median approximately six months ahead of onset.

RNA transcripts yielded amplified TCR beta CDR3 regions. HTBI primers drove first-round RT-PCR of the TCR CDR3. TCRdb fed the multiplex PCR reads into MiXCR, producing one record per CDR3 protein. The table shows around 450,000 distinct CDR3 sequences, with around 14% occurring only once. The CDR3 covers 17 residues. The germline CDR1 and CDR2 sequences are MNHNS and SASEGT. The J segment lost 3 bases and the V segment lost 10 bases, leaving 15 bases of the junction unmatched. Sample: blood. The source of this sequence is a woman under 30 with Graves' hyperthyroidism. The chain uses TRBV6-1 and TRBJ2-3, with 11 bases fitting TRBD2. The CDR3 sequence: CATKRGTSGAGTDTQYF. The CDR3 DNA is TGTGCCACTAAGCGGGGGACTAGCGGAGCGGGGACAGATACGCAGTATTTT.